The 2 T cell receptor beta chains reported below all come from one sample, sequenced in a study of cytomegalovirus exposure and HLA in healthy donors. A multiplex PCR was run with 60 Vbeta primers and 13 Jbeta primers. The repertoire was sequenced with immunoSEQ multiplex PCR; TCRdb's copy has only in-frame clones and lacks some. Of 65,000 to 100,000 clones listed, roughly 80% are singletons. Input material: PBMCs. The receptor set was obtained from a man aged 40-49 years in good health and CMV-seronegative.

The DNA for the CDR3 is TGTGCCAGCTCACCCGGACAGGGCAACTATGGCTACACCTTC. Translation gives CASSPGQGNYGYTF. V and J are TRBV18 and TRBJ1-2, with TRBD1 matching 8 bases. V lost 3 bases and J lost 2; bases outside the gene matches: 2. The CDR3 extends over 14 amino acids. In germline, CDR1 is KGHSH, CDR2 LQKENI.

This clone occurred a few times. The chain combines TRBV13 with TRBJ1-2, with TRBD1 as a possible D gene (5 bases). The V gene's germline CDR1 is PRHDT and CDR2 FYEKMQ (reference sequence). The CDR3 is 14 residues long. V was clipped by 0 bases and J by 9 bases, with 14 bases between them. DNA of the CDR3: TGTGCCAGCAGCTTAGGCCATCAGGGAATTCGCTACACCTTC. Protein product: CASSLGHQGIRYTF.